This T cell receptor (beta chain) was profiled in a study of T-cell reconstitution after alpha-beta-depleted transplantation in children. The sample holds many counts of this clonotype. The CDR3 is made up of 16 amino acids. V was cut by 1 base and J by 9 bases, with 17 bases left in between. Germline V gives CDR1 SGHRS, CDR2 YFSETQ. A library of TCRbeta sequences, prepared with unique molecular identifiers, was generated. TCRdb recomputed calls from the PCR reads with MiXCR, one row per CDR3 protein. Found here are under 300,000 distinct CDR3 sequences, around 10% of them singletons; the top ten hold 20% to 25%.

The TCR originated in a male patient aged 2-15 years who had a stem cell transplant for chronic granulomatous disease, so the T cells may come from the graft donor. The sample consisted of peripheral blood, taken 180 days after TCRalphabeta/CD19-depleted stem cell transplant. This rearrangement joins TRBV5-1 to TRBJ1-6; D unresolved. The CDR3 sequence is CASSLSGEPISSPLHF. DNA for the CDR3: TGCGCCAGCAGCTTGAGTGGGGAGCCGATTAGTTCACCCCTCCACTTT.